A single sample gave rise to the 14 T cell receptor beta chains below, sequenced in a study of technical replicates of blood from several donors. Only in-frame clones appear in the TCRdb table, and some are missing; sequencing was by immunoSEQ multiplex PCR. The sample includes roughly 70,000 clones, around 95% of them seen just once. Sequencing was performed on T cells isolated from PBMCs. Receptors were obtained from a human donor in good health.

This chain connects TRBV7-3 to TRBJ2-7; 10 nucleotides match TRBD1. The trim removed 3 bases at V and 6 bases at J, leaving 5 bases unmatched. The CDR3 runs to 14 residues. The germline V gene has CDR1 SGHTA and CDR2 FQGTGA. DNA of the CDR3: TGTGCCAGCAGCTTCGACAGGGGGCATCGCGAGCAGTACTTC. Encoded protein: CASSFDRGHREQYF.

V usage is TRBV7-2 and J usage is TRBJ1-2; TRBD1 agrees at 8 bases. Germline V gene sequence: CDR1 SGHTA, CDR2 FQGNSA. This CDR3 is 13 amino acids long. The V gene end was trimmed by 7 bases and the J gene end by 4 bases; junction bases not matched to a gene: 5. CDR3 DNA: TGTGCCAGCACTGTGGACAGGGTCTATGGCTACACCTTC. Encoded protein: CASTVDRVYGYTF. The whole variable domain, filled in from reference TRBV7-2 and TRBJ1-2, reads GAGVSQSPSNKVTEKGKDVELRCDPISGHTALYWYRQSLGQGLEFLIYFQGNSAPDKSGLPSDRFSAERTGGSVSTLTIQRTQQEDSAVYLCASTVDRVYGYTFGSGTRLTVV.

This clone appeared once. This chain connects TRBV7-2 to TRBJ1-2; weak D call: TRBD1 (6 bases). V was pared by 6 bases and J by 5 bases, with 16 bases between. The length of the CDR3 is 14 residues. Germline loops: CDR1 SGHTA, CDR2 FQGNSA. In DNA, the CDR3 is TGTGCCAGCAGGCAGTATACAGGGACATATGGCTACACCTTC. It codes for CASRQYTGTYGYTF. Full variable domain (remainder filled in from reference TRBV7-2 and TRBJ1-2): GAGVSQSPSNKVTEKGKDVELRCDPISGHTALYWYRQSLGQGLEFLIYFQGNSAPDKSGLPSDRFSAERTGGSVSTLTIQRTQQEDSAVYLCASRQYTGTYGYTFGSGTRLTVV.

V usage is TRBV27 and J usage is TRBJ1-5, with a tentative D call TRBD1 (5 bases). Germline loops: CDR1 MNHEY, CDR2 SMNVEV (reference sequence). CDR3 size: 13 residues. V was pared by 0 bases and J by 5 bases, with 5 bases between. DNA for the CDR3: TGTGCCAGCAGTTTATCAGGGGATCAGCCCCAGCATTTT. As protein: CASSLSGDQPQHF.

V usage is TRBV28 and J usage is TRBJ1-5; D gene unclear. V was cut by 4 bases and J by 6 bases, with 4 bases left in between. The germline V gene encodes CDR1 MDHEN and CDR2 SYDVKM. CDR3 length: 11 residues. Written as DNA, the CDR3 is TGTGCCAGCAGTTATAGTCAGCCCCAGCATTTT. It is translated as CASSYSQPQHF.

The chain has TRBV6-5 and TRBJ2-3, with a tentative D call TRBD1 (6 bases). V was trimmed by 6 bases and J by 0 bases, leaving 13 bases between them. The CDR3 runs to 15 residues. The germline gives CDR1 MNHEY, CDR2 SVGAGI. As DNA, the CDR3 is TGTGCCAGCAGCCAAACAGGGTATAGCACAGATACGCAGTATTTT. Protein sequence: CASSQTGYSTDTQYF.

This rearrangement joins TRBV7-8 to TRBJ1-2; D call uncertain. The CDR3 has 11 amino acids. Trimming pared 8 bases from V and 2 bases from J, leaving 6 bases between. CDR1 is SGHVS, CDR2 FQNEAQ, per germline. The CDR3 DNA reads as TGTGCCAGCGGAGGGAACTATGGCTACACCTTC. Its translation is CASGGNYGYTF.

This clone was observed a single time. The chain carries TRBV9 and TRBJ2-5, with D uncertain. The V gene's germline CDR1 is SGDLS and CDR2 YYNGEE. V was cut by 0 bases and J by 2 bases, with 8 bases left in between. This CDR3 is 14 amino acids long. CDR3 loop: CASSVDRSQETQYF. CDR3 sequence (DNA): TGTGCCAGCAGCGTAGATAGAAGTCAAGAGACCCAGTACTTC. Using reference TRBV9 and TRBJ2-5 for the parts outside the CDR3, the full variable domain is DSGVTQTPKHLITATGQRVTLRCSPRSGDLSVYWYQQSLDQGLQFLIQYYNGEERAKGNILERFSAQQFPDLHSELNLSSLELGDSALYFCASSVDRSQETQYFGPGTRLLVL.

The V call is TRBV27, the J call TRBJ2-7; TRBD1 agrees at 9 bases. The CDR3 is 15 residues long. The ends lost 6 bases at V and 3 bases at J; junction bases unmatched: 9. Per germline, CDR1 MNHEY and CDR2 SMNVEV (reference sequence). The CDR3 protein is CASSRTGQGSYEQYF. In DNA, the CDR3 is TGTGCCAGCAGCCGAACGGGACAGGGAAGCTACGAGCAGTACTTC.

CDR3 protein: CASSLASGNEQYF. CDR3 coding DNA: TGTGCCAGCAGCTTAGCTAGCGGGAACGAGCAGTACTTC. This rearrangement joins TRBV7-2 to TRBJ2-7; 8 bases map to TRBD2. CDR3 length equals 13 residues. With 0 bases clipped from V and 5 bases from J, the junction kept 0 bases outside the gene matches. Germline V CDR1 and CDR2: SGHTA, FQGNSA.

V is TRBV19 and J is TRBJ1-1; 7 nucleotides line up with TRBD1. The CDR3 length is 17 residues. Trimming at V came to 7 bases and at J to 1 base, leaving 15 bases not matched to a gene. The germline V gene has CDR1 LNHDA and CDR2 SQIVND (reference sequence). CDR3 DNA: TGTGCCAGTAAGGGAGTAGGGGACAGAAGTACGAACACTGAAGCTTTCTTT. The encoded protein is CASKGVGDRSTNTEAFF. The variable domain in full, completed from reference TRBV19 and TRBJ1-1, reads DGGITQSPKYLFRKEGQNVTLSCEQNLNHDAMYWYRQDPGQGLRLIYYSQIVNDFQKGDIAEGYSVSREKKESFPLTVTSAQKNPTAFYLCASKGVGDRSTNTEAFFGQGTRLTVV.

This clone was counted once. This rearrangement joins TRBV6-5 to TRBJ2-3, with 9 positions matching TRBD1. Germline CDR1 is MNHEY and CDR2 is SVGAGI. The CDR3 has 15 residues. V trimming: 2 bases; J trimming: 5 bases; junction bases outside the gene matches: 5. The CDR3 is CASSYGDRVVDTQYF. The DNA for the CDR3 is TGTGCCAGCAGTTACGGGGACAGGGTAGTAGATACGCAGTATTTT.

The genes are TRBV11-2 and TRBJ1-1; tentatively, D is TRBD1 (5 bases). Germline loops: CDR1 SGHAT, CDR2 FQNNGV. V shed 1 base and J shed 1 base, with 10 bases lying between them. The CDR3 covers 15 residues. The CDR3 bases are TGTGCCAGCAGCTTAGTAACAGGTTCGAACACTGAAGCTTTCTTT. Amino acids: CASSLVTGSNTEAFF.

In its sample, this clone was seen once. The chain carries TRBV5-6 and TRBJ2-3; the match to TRBD2 covers 7 bases. This CDR3 has 16 residues. The junction had 10 bases not matched to a gene; V was cut back by 3 bases and J by 3 bases. Germline CDR1 is SGHDT and CDR2 is YYEEEE. In DNA, the CDR3 is TGTGCCAGCAGCTCCCTAGCGGTAAGAACTACAGATACGCAGTATTTT. Residues: CASSSLAVRTTDTQYF.